The table lists the clone carrying this TCR beta chain with a count of one. Antigen specificity is unknown. TCRdb keeps only in-frame clones here, not all; method: immunoSEQ multiplex PCR. Altogether more than 95,000 clones are present, roughly 91% being singletons, with the ten largest covering less than 4%. The record originates from a study of T cell responses to AZD1222 COVID-19 vaccine. Study-wide findings and caveats: Two AZD1222 administrations were followed by greater Spike-specific TCR breadth and depth.

The CDR3 sequence is 13 residues long. In germline, CDR1 is ENHRY, CDR2 SYGVKD. This chain uses TRBV10-3 with TRBJ1-5; tentatively, D is TRBD1 (5 bases). The sample in question was peripheral blood, obtained 28 days after the second AZD1222 dose. The receptor was derived from an adult who received the AZD1222 COVID-19 vaccine. The CDR3 spells CGARKGFDQPQHF. The DNA of the CDR3 is TGTGGCGCAAGGAAGGGGTTCGATCAGCCCCAGCATTTT.